One sample yielded the 20 T cell receptor beta chains listed below, sequenced in a study of shared clonotypes between healthy human individuals. Assay: immunoSEQ multiplex PCR; the TCRdb copy retains only in-frame clones and omits some. The sample has under 2,500,000 clones; more than 90% are singletons. Sequenced material: naive CD4+ T cells sorted from blood. Subset described: CD45RA+ positively selected. Source of these receptors: a man in his late teens or twenties in good health.

The chain employs TRBV10-3 and TRBJ1-1; tentative D call: TRBD1 (6 bases). Germline CDR1 and CDR2: ENHRY and SYGVKD. The CDR3 covers 13 residues. V lost 3 bases and J lost 10, with 15 bases in between. CDR3 DNA: TGTGCCATCAGTGACTACAGGGACCTGGGAGCTTTCTTT. It yields the protein CAISDYRDLGAFF.

The chain carries TRBV10-3 and TRBJ2-7; either TRBD1 or TRBD2 may fit D (5 bases each). The V end lost 1 base, the J end lost 2 bases, and 12 bases lay between the germline ends. CDR1 ENHRY and CDR2 SYGVKD come from the germline V gene. The CDR3 is 15 residues long. The CDR3 DNA sequence: TGTGCCATCAGTGAGTATCGGGACCCACCCTACGAGCAGTACTTC. It codes for CAISEYRDPPYEQYF.

Comment on this clone: Distinct nucleotide sequences in the sample also encode this CDR3. The chain carries TRBV2 and TRBJ1-1; TRBD1 is a possible D gene (6 bases). The CDR3 length is 12 residues. Germline V gene sequence: CDR1 SNHLY, CDR2 FYNNEI. The V and J ends lost 2 bases and 8 bases respectively, with 9 bases between them. The CDR3 sequence: CASSETDREAFF. Here the CDR3 DNA reads TGTGCCAGCAGTGAAACCGACAGGGAAGCTTTCTTT.

The CDR3 DNA is TGCGCCAGCAGCCAAGGGTCCGGGGATAACTATGGCTACACCTTC. Amino acids: CASSQGSGDNYGYTF. The chain joins TRBV5-1 to TRBJ1-2; D is undetermined. The CDR3 sequence is 15 residues long. CDR1 is SGHRS, CDR2 YFSETQ, per germline. V gave up 4 bases and J gave up 1 base, with 14 bases separating them.

As regards this clone: Other DNA sequences in this sample translate to the same CDR3. The chain couples TRBV19 to TRBJ2-7; 9 bases are a match to TRBD1. There are 12 residues in the CDR3. J gave up 2 bases and V 9 bases, and 2 bases lay outside the gene matches. The germline CDR1 and CDR2 sequences are LNHDA and SQIVND (reference sequence). CDR3 coding DNA: TGTGCCAGCCGGGACAGGGCCTACGAGCAGTACTTC. It is translated as CASRDRAYEQYF.

Details on this clone: The sample contains more than one DNA sequence encoding this CDR3. This chain links TRBV2 with TRBJ2-3, with D unclear. CDR3 length equals 13 residues. Trimming left V 6 bases short and J 1 base short, with 8 bases between. CDR1 and CDR2 from the germline V gene are SNHLY and FYNNEI. The CDR3 region has the DNA TGTGCCAGCAGGCTAGAGGGCACAGATACGCAGTATTTT. Translation: CASRLEGTDTQYF.

The rearrangement uses TRBV11-2 and TRBJ2-7, with TRBD2 identical over 11 bases. With 4 bases clipped from V and 2 bases from J, the junction kept 4 bases outside the gene matches. Germline lookup yields CDR1 SGHAT and CDR2 FQNNGV. The CDR3 spans 15 residues. CDR3 DNA sequence: TGTGCCAGCAGCTCCGGGACTAGCGGCACCTACGAGCAGTACTTC. Protein sequence: CASSSGTSGTYEQYF.

CDR3 DNA sequence: TGTGCCAGCAGTGAAGCAGGACTCTCACTCCAGCATTTT. Translating gives CASSEAGLSLQHF. This chain uses TRBV6-1 with TRBJ1-5; D gene unclear. The CDR3 is 13 residues long. Trimming took 0 bases from V and 12 from J, leaving 12 bases between them. In germline, CDR1 is MNHNS, CDR2 SASEGT.

This rearrangement joins TRBV9 to TRBJ2-5; D gene unclear. Germline-derived CDR1 and CDR2 are SGDLS and YYNGEE. Trimming took off 3 bases at V and 6 bases at J, with 9 bases between the two ends. The CDR3 covers 12 residues. In DNA form, the CDR3 reads TGTGCCAGCAGCGCCGAAGGAAAGACCCAGTACTTC. It specifies CASSAEGKTQYF.

This chain joins TRBV7-9 and TRBJ1-4; D ambiguous. CDR1 is SEHNR and CDR2 is FQNEAQ in the germline V gene (reference sequence). This CDR3 is 15 amino acids long. The V and J ends lost 6 bases and 0 bases respectively, with 11 bases between them. The DNA for the CDR3 is TGTGCCAGCAGTCGAGACGGCTCAACTAATGAAAAACTGTTTTTT. Amino acids: CASSRDGSTNEKLFF.

V usage is TRBV5-1 and J usage is TRBJ2-4; 11 bases are a match to TRBD2. This CDR3 is built from 16 residues. Germline V CDR1 and CDR2: SGHRS, YFSETQ. V shed 4 bases and J 4 bases; nucleotides not matched to a gene: 7. CDR3: CASSGTSGGSKNIQYF. Written as DNA, the CDR3 is TGCGCCAGCAGCGGAACTAGCGGGGGATCGAAAAACATTCAGTACTTC.

The chain carries TRBV28 and TRBJ1-2, with 7 bases matching TRBD1. Losses at the gene ends were 4 bases for V and 4 bases for J; bases not matched to a gene: 6. Germline V CDR1 and CDR2: MDHEN, SYDVKM. The CDR3 has 14 residues. The CDR3 loop is CASSSGQALYGYTF. The CDR3 DNA is TGTGCCAGCAGTTCCGGACAGGCCCTCTATGGCTACACCTTC.

V usage is TRBV19 and J usage is TRBJ1-1; no reliable D call. CDR1 and CDR2 (germline): LNHDA, SQIVND (reference sequence). The CDR3 spans 16 residues. Trimming took 5 bases from V and 2 from J, leaving 18 bases between them. CDR3 nucleotide sequence: TGTGCCAGTAGTCCCGGGCCTGGTAGGGTTAACACTGAAGCTTTCTTT. Translating gives CASSPGPGRVNTEAFF.

For the CDR3, the DNA is TGTGCCAGCAGAGAGGACAGGGGGATTGGCTACACCTTC. Translated, it gives CASREDRGIGYTF. The chain couples TRBV28 to TRBJ1-2; 10 bases fit TRBD1. This CDR3 contains 13 residues. V lost 6 bases, J lost 7 bases, and 5 bases stayed unmatched. Germline values: CDR1 MDHEN, CDR2 SYDVKM.

This clone was seen just once. The chain couples TRBV7-9 to TRBJ1-4; no firm D call. From germline, CDR1 is SEHNR and CDR2 FQNEAQ (reference sequence). CDR3 length equals 13 residues. Trimming shortened V by 1 base and J by 6 bases, and 6 bases separated the two germline ends. CDR3 sequence reads: CASSLGSYEKLFF. CDR3 nucleotide sequence: TGTGCCAGCAGCTTAGGGTCTTATGAAAAACTGTTTTTT. The entire variable domain, with the rest obtained from reference TRBV7-9 and TRBJ1-4, is as follows: DTGVSQNPRHKITKRGQNVTFRCDPISEHNRLYWYRQTLGQGPEFLTYFQNEAQLEKSRLLSDRFSAERPKGSFSTLEIQRTEQGDSAMYLCASSLGSYEKLFFGSGTQLSVL.

The rearrangement joins TRBV1 to TRBJ1-1; the table gives TRBD1 as D, unverified against the DNA. TRBV1 is reported as a pseudogene. The CDR3 has 11 residues. CDR3: CTSSIIHIALF. The CDR3, as DNA: TGCACCAGCAGCATAATCCACATTGCTCTCTTT.

The CDR3 region is CAWSTRGRSRNEQFF. CDR3 nucleotide sequence: TGTGCCTGGAGTACCCGCGGGAGGTCGAGAAATGAGCAGTTCTTC. The chain has TRBV30 and TRBJ2-1, with 8 bases identical to TRBD2. The CDR3 consists of 15 residues. Germline values: CDR1 GTSNPN, CDR2 SVGIG (reference sequence). Trimming removed 2 bases from V and 7 bases from J; junction bases left unmatched: 10.

J is TRBJ2-7 and V is TRBV15, with 9 bases that match TRBD2. Losses at the gene ends were 0 bases for V and 3 bases for J; bases not matched to a gene: 9. CDR1 LNHNV and CDR2 YYDKDF come from the germline V gene (reference sequence). This CDR3 is built from 17 residues. The CDR3 DNA follows: TGTGCCACCAGCAGAGATCCTCGTCTAGCGGGACGCTACGAGCAGTACTTC. Its protein is CATSRDPRLAGRYEQYF. Based on the CDR3 plus reference TRBV15 and TRBJ2-7, the full variable domain is DAMVIQNPRYQVTQFGKPVTLSCSQTLNHNVMYWYQQKSSQAPKLLFHYYDKDFNNEADTPDNFQSRRPNTSFCFLDIRSPGLGDTAMYLCATSRDPRLAGRYEQYFGPGTRLTVT.

The chain employs TRBV5-4 and TRBJ1-6; D remains ambiguous. The V end lost 0 bases, the J end lost 0 bases, and 7 bases lay between the germline ends. Germline CDR1 is SGHNT and CDR2 is YYREEE (reference sequence). This CDR3 is 16 amino acids long. The CDR3 DNA follows: TGTGCCAGCAGCTTGGCCGGGCGCTCCTATAATTCACCCCTCCACTTT. This gives the protein CASSLAGRSYNSPLHF. The whole variable domain, remainder taken from reference TRBV5-4 and TRBJ1-6, is ETGVTQSPTHLIKTRGQQVTLRCSSQSGHNTVSWYQQALGQGPQFIFQYYREEENGRGNFPPRFSGLQFPNYSSELNVNALELDDSALYLCASSLAGRSYNSPLHFGNGTRLTVT.

This chain connects TRBV29-1 to TRBJ1-2; D call uncertain. CDR1 is SQVTM, CDR2 ANQGSEA, per germline. The CDR3 extends over 10 amino acids. Deletions cut 4 bases from V and 13 bases from J, with 13 bases between. The CDR3: CSVVDKVVTF. The DNA of the CDR3 is TGCAGCGTTGTTGATAAGGTCGTCACCTTC.